The clone carrying this T cell receptor (beta chain) was recorded a few times. Its target is not known. Germline CDR1 is SGHRS and CDR2 is YFSETQ. V lost 9 bases to trimming and J lost 1 base, with 17 bases between them. The CDR3 covers 15 residues. The source of the sample is a study of T-cell memory formation after mild COVID-19. TCR alpha and TCR beta cDNA libraries carrying sample barcodes and UMIs were produced by 5'RACE using constant-segment primers. One entry per CDR3 protein, called by TCRdb with MiXCR from the 5' RACE reads. Of 380,000 or so distinct CDR3 sequences in the sample, approximately 15% were seen once. Findings and caveats of the study: For contracting clones, CD4+ ones sat mainly in CM and EM, CD8+ in EMRA. Confirmation of SARS-CoV-2 specificity was lacking for second-wave clones peaking day 37.

This rearrangement joins TRBV5-1 to TRBJ1-5; D might be TRBD1 (5 bases). The sequenced sample was PBMCs or a T cell subset sorted from them (not recorded which). The receptor comes from a young man who had mild COVID-19 (a few samples of this study predate the infection). Cell type and time point are not known. The CDR3 spells CANWWGESSNQPQHF. The DNA for the CDR3 is TGCGCCAATTGGTGGGGGGAATCGAGCAATCAGCCCCAGCATTTT.